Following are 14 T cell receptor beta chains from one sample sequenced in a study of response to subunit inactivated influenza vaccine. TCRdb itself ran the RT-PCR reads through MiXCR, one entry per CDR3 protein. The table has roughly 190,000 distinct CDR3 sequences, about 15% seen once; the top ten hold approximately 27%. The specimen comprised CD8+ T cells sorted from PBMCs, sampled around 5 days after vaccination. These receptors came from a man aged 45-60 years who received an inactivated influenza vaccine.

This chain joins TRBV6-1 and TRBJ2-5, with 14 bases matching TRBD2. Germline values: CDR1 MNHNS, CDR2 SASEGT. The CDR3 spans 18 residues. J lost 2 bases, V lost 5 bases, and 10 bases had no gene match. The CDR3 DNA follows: TGTGCCAGCAGTCGCGGGACTAGCGGGGGCCTCGGTCAAGAGACCCAGTACTTC. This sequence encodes CASSRGTSGGLGQETQYF.

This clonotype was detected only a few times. CDR3 region: CSARPLAGGGYEQYF. CDR3 DNA: TGCAGTGCCAGACCCCTAGCGGGGGGGGGCTACGAGCAGTACTTC. The rearrangement joins TRBV20-1 to TRBJ2-7, with TRBD2 matching over 12 bases. This CDR3 is 15 amino acids long. V dropped 6 bases and J dropped 3; count of bases not matched to a gene: 9. Germline CDR1 DFQATT, CDR2 SNEGSKA (reference sequence).

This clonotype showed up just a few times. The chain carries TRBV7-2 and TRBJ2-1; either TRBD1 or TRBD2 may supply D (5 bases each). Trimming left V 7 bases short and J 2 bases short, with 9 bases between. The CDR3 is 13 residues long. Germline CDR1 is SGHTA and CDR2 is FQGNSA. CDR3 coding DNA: TGTGCCAGCACCGAGGGGCCCTACAATGAGCAGTTCTTC. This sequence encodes CASTEGPYNEQFF.

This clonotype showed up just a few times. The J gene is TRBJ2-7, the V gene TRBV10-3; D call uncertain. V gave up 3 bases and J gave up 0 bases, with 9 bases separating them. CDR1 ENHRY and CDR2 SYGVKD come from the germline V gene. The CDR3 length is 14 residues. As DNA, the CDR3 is TGTGCCATCAGTGATGCGCAGTACTCCTACGAGCAGTACTTC. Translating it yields CAISDAQYSYEQYF.

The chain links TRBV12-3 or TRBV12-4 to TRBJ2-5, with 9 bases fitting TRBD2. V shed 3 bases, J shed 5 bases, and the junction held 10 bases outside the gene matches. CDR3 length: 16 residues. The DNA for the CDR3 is TGTGCCAGCAGTTTTTTAGCGGGGGAGCGTAGGGAGACCCAGTACTTC. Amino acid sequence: CASSFLAGERRETQYF.

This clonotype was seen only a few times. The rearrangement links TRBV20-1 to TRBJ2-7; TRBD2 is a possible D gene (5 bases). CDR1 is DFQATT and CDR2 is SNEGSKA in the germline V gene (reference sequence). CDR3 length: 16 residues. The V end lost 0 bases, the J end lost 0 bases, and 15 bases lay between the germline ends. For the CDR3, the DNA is TGCAGTGCTAGAGATTGGTCCGAGGGCCCCTCCTACGAGCAGTACTTC. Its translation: CSARDWSEGPSYEQYF.

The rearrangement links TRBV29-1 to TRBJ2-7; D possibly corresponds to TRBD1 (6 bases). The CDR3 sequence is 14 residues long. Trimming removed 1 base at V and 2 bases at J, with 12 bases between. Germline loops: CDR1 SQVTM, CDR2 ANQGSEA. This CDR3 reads CSVEGDTAPYEQYF. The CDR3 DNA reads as TGCAGCGTTGAAGGGGACACGGCCCCCTACGAGCAGTACTTC.

In DNA, the CDR3 is TGTGCCATCAGCCTAGCGGGGGGGCCGGCTGAGCAGTTCTTC. Amino acids: CAISLAGGPAEQFF. The chain is built from TRBV10-3 and TRBJ2-1; 12 bases are a match to TRBD2. Germline assignment: CDR1 ENHRY and CDR2 SYGVKD. The ends lost 6 bases at V and 9 bases at J; junction bases unmatched: 6. The CDR3 has 14 residues.

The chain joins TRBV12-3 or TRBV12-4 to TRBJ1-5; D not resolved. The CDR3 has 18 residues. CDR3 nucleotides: TGTACCCGCAGTTTAGGTGTCCTTGAGAGAGACGGCAATCAGCCCCAGCATTTT. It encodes CTRSLGVLERDGNQPQHF.

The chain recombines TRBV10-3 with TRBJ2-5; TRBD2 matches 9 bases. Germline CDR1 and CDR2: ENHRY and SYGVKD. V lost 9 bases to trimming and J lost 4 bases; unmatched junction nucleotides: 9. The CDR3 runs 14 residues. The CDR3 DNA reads TGTGCCATTGGCCGTGGCGGGAGGGGAGAGACCCAGTACTTC. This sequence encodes CAIGRGGRGETQYF.

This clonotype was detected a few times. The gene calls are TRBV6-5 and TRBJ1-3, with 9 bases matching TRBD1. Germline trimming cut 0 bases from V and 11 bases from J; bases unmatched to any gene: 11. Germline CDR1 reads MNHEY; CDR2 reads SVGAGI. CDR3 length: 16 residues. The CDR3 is CASSYSRPGQGFSIYF. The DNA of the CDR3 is TGTGCCAGCAGTTACTCGAGGCCGGGACAGGGATTTTCCATATATTTT.

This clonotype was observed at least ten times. CDR3 DNA: TGTGCCAGCAGTTTGGACGGGAGTCTGGAGACCCAGTACTTC. This gives the protein CASSLDGSLETQYF. This sequence joins TRBV12-3 or TRBV12-4 and TRBJ2-5; possibly TRBD2 for D (6 bases). V lost 3 bases and J 5 bases, leaving 13 bases between the germline ends. The CDR3 is 14 amino acids.

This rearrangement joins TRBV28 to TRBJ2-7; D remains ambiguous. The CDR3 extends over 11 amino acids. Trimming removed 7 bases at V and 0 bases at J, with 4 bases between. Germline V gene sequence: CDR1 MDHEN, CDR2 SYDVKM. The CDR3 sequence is CASKLSYEQYF. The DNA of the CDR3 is TGTGCCAGCAAACTCTCCTACGAGCAGTACTTC.

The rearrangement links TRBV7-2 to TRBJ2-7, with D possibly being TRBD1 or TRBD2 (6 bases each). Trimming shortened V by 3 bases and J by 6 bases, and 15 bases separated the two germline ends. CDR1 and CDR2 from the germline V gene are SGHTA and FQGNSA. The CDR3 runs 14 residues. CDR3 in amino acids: CASSLGGGSSEQYF. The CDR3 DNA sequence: TGTGCCAGCAGCTTGGGGGGCGGTAGCTCCGAGCAGTACTTC.